The clone carrying this T cell receptor (beta chain) showed up just a few times. Its specificity is not known. The data originate from a study of chemoradiotherapy in HPV16-positive cancers. Over chemoradiotherapy, repertoires were sampled more than once. Findings and limits, study-wide: HPV-responsive T-cell expansion during chemoradiotherapy was linked to improved recurrence-free survival in HPV16-positive patients.

The germline V gene encodes CDR1 SGHKS and CDR2 YYEKEE (reference sequence). This CDR3 region has 15 residues. Trimming at V came to 4 bases and at J to 7 bases, leaving 8 bases not matched to a gene. Using immunoSEQ multiplex PCR, the repertoire was profiled, and TCRdb retains in-frame clones only, with some absent. The sample shows tens of thousands of clones, about 88% of them seen only once. The chain uses TRBV5-5 and TRBJ1-2; TRBD1 aligns across 12 bases. This clonotype was obtained from a human donor with HPV-associated anogenital cancer. Source: blood, taken from a patient who underwent chemoradiotherapy. In DNA form, the CDR3 reads TGTGCCAGCAGCCCGCTGGGACAGGGGGCTTCTGGCTACACCTTC. Protein: CASSPLGQGASGYTF.